This paragraph covers one T cell receptor beta chain sequence. The antigen remains unidentified. The V gene end was trimmed by 4 bases and the J gene end by 7 bases; junction bases not matched to a gene: 8. The germline gives CDR1 SQVTM, CDR2 ANQGSEA. This CDR3 spans 16 amino acids. The source of the sample is a study of T cell responses to AZD1222 COVID-19 vaccine. General study findings and limits: The repertoires were collected only after the peak T cell response.

Data came from immunoSEQ multiplex PCR; TCRdb stores just in-frame clones and leaves some out. The sample holds around 110,000 clones, around nine tenths seen once. The TCR comes from an adult who received the AZD1222 COVID-19 vaccine. The chain combines TRBV29-1 with TRBJ2-3, with 16 bases identical to TRBD2. This sample comprised peripheral blood, obtained 28 days after the second AZD1222 dose. The CDR3 DNA reads as TGCAGCGTTGCCCCCGGGACTAGCGGGGGGGATTATACGCAGTATTTT. Translation: CSVAPGTSGGDYTQYF.